This T cell receptor (beta chain) derives from a study of blood T cell repertoires in COVID-19. Study-wide context: The analysed material was cDNA or gDNA that came from T cells, B-cell-depleted T cells, or PBMCs.

Trimming left V 4 bases short and J 6 bases short, with 8 bases between. The germline CDR1 and CDR2 sequences are LGHDT and YNNKEL (reference sequence). The CDR3 has 12 amino acids. Libraries were prepared by immunoSEQ multiplex PCR; TCRdb keeps only in-frame clonotypes and omits some of them. The sample lists approximately 230,000 clones; 87% were seen once. Sequenced: peripheral blood. This sequence was found in a man younger than 30 with active or convalescent COVID-19. The genes are TRBV3-1 (or the pseudogene TRBV3-2) and TRBJ2-3; the D is unclear. The CDR3 loop reads CASSPGWDTQYF. CDR3 sequence (DNA): TGTGCCAGCAGCCCCGGGTGGGATACGCAGTATTTT.